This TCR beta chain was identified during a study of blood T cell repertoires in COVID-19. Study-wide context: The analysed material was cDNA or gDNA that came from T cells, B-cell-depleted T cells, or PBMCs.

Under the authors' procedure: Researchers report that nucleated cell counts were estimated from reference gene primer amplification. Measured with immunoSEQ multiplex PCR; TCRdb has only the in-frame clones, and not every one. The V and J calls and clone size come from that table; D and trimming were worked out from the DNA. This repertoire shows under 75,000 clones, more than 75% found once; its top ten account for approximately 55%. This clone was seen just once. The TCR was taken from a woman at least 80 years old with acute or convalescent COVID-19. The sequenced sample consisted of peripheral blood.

CDR3 nucleotides: TGTGCCAGCAGTGATATGATCACACTAGCCTACGAGCAGTACTTC. Amino acids: CASSDMITLAYEQYF. The genes are TRBV6-1 and TRBJ2-7, with D possibly being TRBD2 (5 bases). Per the germline V gene, CDR1 is MNHNS and CDR2 is SASEGT. V lost 3 bases and J 2 bases, leaving 14 bases between the germline ends. This CDR3 has 15 amino acids.